Below, 20 T cell receptor beta chains from the same sample are listed, as sequenced in a study of T cells in Graves' hyperthyroidism and ophthalmopathy. Amplification yielded TCR beta CDR3 regions, with RNA transcripts as the source. Initially, a first-round RT-PCR of the TCR CDR3 employed the HTBI primer set. TCRdb re-derived calls from the multiplex PCR reads in MiXCR, one entry per CDR3 protein. The table shows approximately 350,000 distinct CDR3 sequences, with roughly 15% occurring only once. Material: blood. These receptors were obtained from a woman aged 60 to 75 with Graves' ophthalmopathy.

This clonotype occurred many times. The genes are TRBV24-1 and TRBJ1-1, with D tentatively TRBD1 (6 bases). The CDR3 is 16 residues long. V lost 4 bases and J lost 1, with 15 bases in between. In germline, CDR1 is KGHDR, CDR2 SFDVKD. The CDR3 nucleotides are TGTGCCACCAGTGAGAGCTCGGGACACCCGAACACTGAAGCTTTCTTT. Translating gives CATSESSGHPNTEAFF.

The genes are TRBV10-2 and TRBJ2-2; 8 nucleotides align to TRBD2. V was clipped by 2 bases and J by 4 bases; unmatched bases: 9. CDR3 length: 17 amino acids. CDR1 is WSHSY and CDR2 is SAAADI in the germline V gene. The CDR3 spells CASSEPSGGPGTGELFF. The CDR3 region has the DNA TGCGCCAGCAGTGAGCCGTCGGGAGGGCCGGGCACCGGGGAGCTGTTTTTT.

The chain couples TRBV12-3 or TRBV12-4 to TRBJ1-2; D is possibly TRBD1 (6 bases). Trimming removed 8 bases from V and 1 base from J, with 8 bases in between. This CDR3 has 12 residues. CDR3 nucleotide sequence: TGTGCCAGCGAGGGGGATAACTATGGCTACACCTTC. It is translated as CASEGDNYGYTF.

The J gene is TRBJ2-3, the V gene TRBV28; D possibly uses TRBD1 or TRBD2 (5 bases each). This CDR3 has 16 amino acids. Germline CDR1 MDHEN, CDR2 SYDVKM. The ends were cut back, 5 bases at V and 1 base at J, with 16 bases in the middle. This chain's CDR3 is CASSAPYRRGTDTQYF. CDR3 DNA: TGTGCCAGCAGTGCGCCGTACAGGCGGGGCACAGATACGCAGTATTTT.

The V gene is TRBV4-2, the J gene TRBJ2-7; possibly TRBD1 for D (5 bases). Germline V gene sequence: CDR1 LGHNA, CDR2 YNFKEQ. V lost 4 bases, J lost 5 bases, and 18 bases lay in between. There are 15 residues in the CDR3. CDR3 in DNA: TGTGCCAGCAGCCCTTCAGGGAATTCGGTTGACGAGCAGTACTTC. Translating it yields CASSPSGNSVDEQYF.

This clonotype was seen many times. The rearrangement uses TRBV5-1 and TRBJ2-7; tentatively, D is TRBD1 or TRBD2 (5 bases each). This CDR3 spans 15 amino acids. V was shortened by 4 bases and J by 3 bases, with 17 bases between the two germline ends. The germline gives CDR1 SGHRS, CDR2 YFSETQ. The DNA for the CDR3 is TGCGCCAGCAGCCCGGGACGCCGCGCAGACTACGAGCAGTACTTC. Its protein product is CASSPGRRADYEQYF. The full variable domain, rest sourced from reference TRBV5-1 and TRBJ2-7, is KAGVTQTPRYLIKTRGQQVTLSCSPISGHRSVSWYQQTPGQGLQFLFEYFSETQRNKGNFPGRFSGRQFSNSRSEMNVSTLELGDSALYLCASSPGRRADYEQYFGPGTRLTVT.

This clonotype appeared many times. The V and J genes are TRBV2 and TRBJ1-5; D is unclear. Germline loops: CDR1 SNHLY, CDR2 FYNNEI. Trimming cost V 7 bases and J 3 bases, with 7 bases left between them. The CDR3 loop spans 12 amino acids. The CDR3 DNA reads as TGTGCCAGCAAAGGGAACAATCAGCCCCAGCATTTT. It encodes CASKGNNQPQHF.

This clonotype was counted many times. This rearrangement joins TRBV6-1 to TRBJ2-4; 13 nucleotides align to TRBD2. The CDR3 is 19 amino acids. Germline values: CDR1 MNHNS, CDR2 SASEGT. V gave up 2 bases and J gave up 0 bases; unmatched junction bases: 7. CDR3 coding DNA: TGTGCCAGCAGTGAAAGGGGACTAGCGGGACTGGTAGCCAAAAACATTCAGTACTTC. As protein: CASSERGLAGLVAKNIQYF.

This chain joins TRBV29-1 and TRBJ2-1; D is possibly TRBD1 (5 bases). The CDR3 sequence is 14 residues long. With 7 bases removed from V and 4 bases from J, the gap between germline ends came to 17 bases. Germline V lookup: CDR1 SQVTM, CDR2 ANQGSEA. The DNA of the CDR3 is TGCAGCGCCTACGGAGCTGGGGCTTACAATGAGCAGTTCTTC. Protein product: CSAYGAGAYNEQFF.

This clonotype was counted at least ten times. V and J are TRBV6-2 or TRBV6-3 and TRBJ2-7; D remains unclear. Trimming left V 2 bases short and J 3 bases short, with 8 bases between. The length of the CDR3 is 13 residues. From germline, CDR1 is MNHEY and CDR2 SVGEGT. This CDR3 reads CASSYRFYYEQYF. CDR3 sequence (DNA): TGTGCCAGCAGTTACCGCTTTTACTACGAGCAGTACTTC.

Of note for this clonotype: The missing conserved phenylalanine or tryptophan at the end of this CDR3 makes a read error likely. This chain links TRBV20-1 with TRBJ2-2, with D possibly TRBD2 on 6 matching bases. V was clipped by 3 bases and J by 2 bases, with 19 bases between them. CDR3 length: 17 residues. Germline V CDR1 and CDR2: DFQATT, SNEGSKA (reference sequence). CDR3 sequence: CSARRDGSNHNTGELFS. The CDR3 bases are TGCAGTGCTAGGCGGGACGGGTCAAACCACAACACCGGGGAGCTGTTTTCT.

The chain is built from TRBV3-1 and TRBJ1-6; TRBD1 matches 7 bases. Germline CDR1 and CDR2: LGHDT and YNNKEL (reference sequence). The V and J ends lost 4 bases and 10 bases, in that order; junction bases with no gene match: 10. The CDR3 is 15 amino acids. CDR3 sequence: CASSPRTGGLSPLHF. CDR3 sequence (DNA): TGTGCCAGCAGCCCCCGGACAGGAGGATTATCACCCCTCCACTTT.

This clonotype was found many times. The chain joins TRBV7-6 to TRBJ1-1; tentative D call: TRBD1 (5 bases). The CDR3 runs 14 residues. The germline V gene has CDR1 SGHVS and CDR2 FNYEAQ. V was shortened by 6 bases and J by 1 base, with 12 bases between the two germline ends. The CDR3 sequence is CASSAGLTNTEAFF. CDR3 nucleotide sequence: TGTGCCAGCAGTGCGGGACTTACGAACACTGAAGCTTTCTTT.

This clonotype was detected ten times or more. The chain carries TRBV30 and TRBJ2-5, with D perhaps matching TRBD1 or TRBD2 (5 bases each). Germline V gene sequence: CDR1 GTSNPN, CDR2 SVGIG (reference sequence). V gave up 2 bases and J gave up 0 bases, with 13 bases separating them. The CDR3 consists of 15 residues. CDR3: CAWSNKGRHQETQYF. In DNA, the CDR3 is TGTGCCTGGAGTAATAAGGGACGCCACCAAGAGACCCAGTACTTC. Combining the CDR3 with reference TRBV30 and TRBJ2-5 gives the whole variable domain SQTIHQWPATLVQPVGSPLSLECTVEGTSNPNLYWYRQAAGRGLQLLFYSVGIGQISSEVPQNLSASRPQDRQFILSSKKLLLSDSGFYLCAWSNKGRHQETQYFGPGTRLLVL.

This clonotype was counted between two and nine times. The chain is built from TRBV9 and TRBJ2-7, with 10 bases aligning to TRBD1. J lost 6 bases, V lost 1 base, and 7 bases had no gene match. The CDR3 runs to 15 residues. Germline assignment: CDR1 SGDLS and CDR2 YYNGEE. This chain's CDR3 is CASSVRDRGPGEQYF. In DNA, the CDR3 is TGTGCCAGCAGCGTAAGGGACAGGGGACCCGGCGAGCAGTACTTC.

This chain uses TRBV6-1 with TRBJ2-7, with D possibly TRBD2 on 5 matching bases. Germline CDR1 MNHNS, CDR2 SASEGT. V gave up 10 bases and J gave up 2 bases, with 12 bases separating them. This CDR3 is built from 12 residues. CDR3 region: CATSRGPYEQYF. CDR3 coding DNA: TGTGCCACCTCGCGAGGGCCCTACGAGCAGTACTTC.

This chain joins TRBV3-1 and TRBJ1-2; D may be TRBD1 (5 bases). CDR3 length: 15 residues. V lost 1 base to trimming and J lost 5 bases, with 14 bases between them. CDR1 is LGHDT, CDR2 YNNKEL, per germline (reference sequence). CDR3 nucleotide sequence: TGTGCCAGCAGCCAAGGGGGACGGTGGATTTATGGCTACACCTTC. It is translated as CASSQGGRWIYGYTF.

At least ten counts were recorded for this clonotype. The gene calls are TRBV6-1 and TRBJ2-7, with 7 bases identical to TRBD1. Germline loops: CDR1 MNHNS, CDR2 SASEGT. This CDR3 region has 15 residues. The ends lost 2 bases at V and 1 base at J; junction bases unmatched: 5. This chain's CDR3 is CASSERDSPSYEQYF. CDR3 in DNA: TGTGCCAGCAGTGAAAGGGACAGTCCTTCCTACGAGCAGTACTTC.

This clonotype was observed a handful of times. This chain joins TRBV6-1 and TRBJ1-4; a possible D gene is TRBD1 (6 bases). CDR1 MNHNS and CDR2 SASEGT come from the germline V gene. The V gene lost 6 bases and the J gene lost 7 bases, with 12 bases spanning the gap. The CDR3 contains 13 residues. The CDR3 DNA reads as TGTGCCAGCAGAGAACAGGGAGGTGAAAAACTGTTTTTT. Translated: CASREQGGEKLFF.

In this sample, this clonotype turned up many times. This chain joins TRBV7-8 and TRBJ2-7, with D perhaps TRBD1 (6 bases). CDR3 size: 15 residues. Trimming cost V 5 bases and J 3 bases, with 17 bases left between them. Per germline, CDR1 SGHVS and CDR2 FQNEAQ. The CDR3 protein is CASSLGTRGIYEQYF. CDR3 sequence (DNA): TGTGCCAGCAGCCTAGGTACTAGGGGGATCTACGAGCAGTACTTC.